This is a list of T cell receptor beta chains from one sample in a study of shared clonotypes between healthy human individuals. The protocol was immunoSEQ multiplex PCR, while the TCRdb copy is restricted to in-frame clones and leaves out a portion. This sample carries some 2,000,000 clones, 95% of them seen once, and the ten largest clones take approximately 0.13%. Material for sequencing was naive CD4+ T cells sorted from blood. These receptors were obtained from a man aged 18 to 29 in good health. CDR3s include the opening cysteine and the closing phenylalanine or tryptophan. The D gene is left open where the match is weak. Clone size appears in some rows only: once, few, many, or a class for an expanded clone.

>-|TRBV5-6|-|TRBJ2-3
TGTGCCAGCAGCTTGGCCGGCGCTAGAACAGATACGCAGTATTTT
CASSLAGARTDTQYF
>TRBD2|TRBV4-1|once|TRBJ2-3
TGCGCCAGCAGGTCCTCTAGCGGGGGAACAGATACGCAGTATTTT
CASRSSSGGTDTQYF
>TRBD1|TRBV6-1|once|TRBJ2-7
TGTGCCAGCAGTGAAAAATGGACAGGGACCTACGAGCAGTACTTC
CASSEKWTGTYEQYF
>-|TRBV10-2|-|TRBJ2-1
TGCGCCAGCAGAGCTAGCGTAGACCACTCCTACAATGAGCAGTTCTTC
CASRASVDHSYNEQFF
>-|TRBV5-4|-|TRBJ2-2
TGTGCCAGCAGCCCCGGGACTGCGACCGGGGAGCTGTTTTTT
CASSPGTATGELFF
>TRBD1|TRBV5-8|few|TRBJ2-1
TGTGCCAGCAGCTCTTTTCCGGGACAGTCAAGCTCCTACAATGAGCAGTTCTTC
CASSSFPGQSSSYNEQFF
>TRBD2|TRBV5-4|-|TRBJ2-7
TGTGCCAGCAGCTTGGGTGGACTAGCGGGTTTTAACGAGCAGTACTTC
CASSLGGLAGFNEQYF
>TRBD1|TRBV28|-|TRBJ2-7
TGTGCCAGCAGTTTAACCGGGACAGGGGGCTCCTACGAGCAGTACTTC
CASSLTGTGGSYEQYF
>-|TRBV2|-|TRBJ2-3
TGTGCCAGCAGTGGACTATTCACAGATACGCAGTATTTT
CASSGLFTDTQYF
>-|TRBV27|-|TRBJ2-5
TGTGCCAGCAGTTTGGACGGAACCCGGGAGACCCAGTACTTC
CASSLDGTRETQYF
>-|TRBV18|-|TRBJ1-6
TGTGCCAGCTCACCACTCGCAGGGTCCGGTTCACCCCTCCACTTT
CASSPLAGSGSPLHF
>-|TRBV18|-|TRBJ1-4
TGTGCCAGCTCACCACTGGGCCCCACTAATGAAAAACTGTTTTTT
CASSPLGPTNEKLFF
>TRBD1|TRBV2|-|TRBJ2-1
TGTGCCAGCAGACGACAGGGGGGCAACAATGAGCAGTTCTTC
CASRRQGGNNEQFF
>TRBD2|TRBV7-9|-|TRBJ2-3
TGTGCCAGCAGCCCGTCAGCGGGAGTTCGCACAGATACGCAGTATTTT
CASSPSAGVRTDTQYF
>TRBD1|TRBV18|-|TRBJ2-3
TGTGCCAGCTCACCCGGACAGGGAAGAGCAGATACGCAGTATTTT
CASSPGQGRADTQYF
>-|TRBV5-6|-|TRBJ1-2
TGTGCCAGCAGACGTCAGGGCGGTGGTGGCTACACCTTC
CASRRQGGGGYTF
>-|TRBV2|-|TRBJ1-5
TGTGCCAGCAGTGAATTGGGAAAAGGCAATCAGCCCCAGCATTTT
CASSELGKGNQPQHF
>TRBD1|TRBV5-1|-|TRBJ2-5
TGCGCCAGCAGCCCCTTGACAGGGTCGGTCGAGACCCAGTACTTC
CASSPLTGSVETQYF
>TRBD1|TRBV11-2|-|TRBJ2-5
TGTGCCAGCAGTTCCTCCTGGGGACAGGGGATTGAGACCCAGTACTTC
CASSSSWGQGIETQYF
>TRBD2|TRBV6-5|-|TRBJ2-5
TGTGCCAGCAGGTCACTAGCGGGGGGGCAAGAGACCCAGTACTTC
CASRSLAGGQETQYF
>TRBD1|TRBV5-5|few|TRBJ1-2
TGTGCCAGCAGCCTAGTCCCGGGACAGGGTCTCCTCTATGGCTACACCTTC
CASSLVPGQGLLYGYTF
>-|TRBV29-1|-|TRBJ1-1
TGCAGCGTTTTATCGTCCTCGGGGGACACTGAAGCTTTCTTT
CSVLSSSGDTEAFF
>-|TRBV30|-|TRBJ2-5
TGCGCCTGGAAGGGACCCTCAGAGACCCAGTACTTC
CAWKGPSETQYF
>TRBD2|TRBV11-3|-|TRBJ2-1
TGTGCCAGCAGCCCCGATAGCGGGGGGCCTAACTACAATGAGCAGTTCTTC
CASSPDSGGPNYNEQFF
>TRBD1|TRBV5-1|-|TRBJ2-7
TGCGCCAGCAGCTTGGTAGTGGGACAGGGCTACGAGCAGTACTTC
CASSLVVGQGYEQYF
>TRBD1|TRBV6-6|-|TRBJ1-1
TGTGCCAGCAGTTACGGACAGGGCGCTACTGAAGCTTTCTTT
CASSYGQGATEAFF
>-|TRBV7-2|-|TRBJ1-4
TGTGCCAGCAGCTTTCATACCCCTATAAAACTGTTTTTT
CASSFHTPIKLFF